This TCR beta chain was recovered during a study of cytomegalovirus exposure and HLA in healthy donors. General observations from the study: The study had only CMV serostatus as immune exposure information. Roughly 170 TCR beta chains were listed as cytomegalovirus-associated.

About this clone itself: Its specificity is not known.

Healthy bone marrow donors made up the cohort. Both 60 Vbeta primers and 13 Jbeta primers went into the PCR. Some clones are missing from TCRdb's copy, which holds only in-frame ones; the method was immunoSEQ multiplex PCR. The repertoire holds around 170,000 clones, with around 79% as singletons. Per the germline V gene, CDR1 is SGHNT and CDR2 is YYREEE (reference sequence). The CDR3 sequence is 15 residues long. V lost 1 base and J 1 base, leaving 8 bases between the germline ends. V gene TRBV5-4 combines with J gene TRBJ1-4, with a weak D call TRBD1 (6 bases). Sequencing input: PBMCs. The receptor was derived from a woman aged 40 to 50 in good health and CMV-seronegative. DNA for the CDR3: TGTGCCAGCAGCTTGCGAGGGGGAACTAATGAAAAACTGTTTTTT. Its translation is CASSLRGGTNEKLFF.